This is a list of T cell receptor beta chains from one sample in a study of blood T cell repertoires in COVID-19. Sequencing was performed with immunoSEQ multiplex PCR; in TCRdb, only in-frame clones are kept and a portion is missing. The table lists 100,000 to 150,000 clones, 75% to 90% of them singletons. The sample was PBMCs or T cells enriched from blood (not recorded which). All receptors come from a woman between 50 and 59 years old who had recovered from COVID-19. Each CDR3 is given with its conserved first and last residue. D genes are given only for firm matches. Clone size, where shown, is once, few, many, or a class for clones that have expanded.

D gene: NA
clone size: NA
V gene: TRBV14
J gene: TRBJ2-3
CDR3 protein: CASSEGQTVGTDTQYF
CDR3 DNA: TGTGCCAGCAGCGAAGGACAGACGGTCGGCACAGATACGCAGTATTTT

D gene: NA
clone size: NA
V gene: TRBV29-1
J gene: TRBJ1-2
CDR3 protein: CSVVGESNYGYTF
CDR3 DNA: TGCAGCGTTGTAGGGGAATCCAACTATGGCTACACCTTC

D gene: TRBD1
clone size: NA
V gene: TRBV29-1
J gene: TRBJ2-2
CDR3 protein: CSVEGTANTGELFF
CDR3 DNA: TGCAGCGTTGAGGGGACAGCGAACACCGGGGAGCTGTTTTTT

D gene: NA
clone size: medium-sized
V gene: TRBV19
J gene: TRBJ1-1
CDR3 protein: CASSYRAGITEAFF
CDR3 DNA: TGTGCCAGTAGTTACCGGGCCGGGATTACTGAAGCTTTCTTT

D gene: NA
clone size: NA
V gene: TRBV11-1
J gene: TRBJ1-2
CDR3 protein: CASSSRGALNYGYTF
CDR3 DNA: TGTGCCAGCAGCTCCCGGGGGGCCCTGAACTATGGCTACACCTTC

D gene: NA
clone size: NA
V gene: TRBV4-1
J gene: TRBJ2-3
CDR3 protein: CASSQLGLSTDTQYF
CDR3 DNA: TGCGCCAGCAGCCAGTTGGGACTTAGCACAGATACGCAGTATTTT

D gene: NA
clone size: NA
V gene: TRBV27
J gene: TRBJ2-7
CDR3 protein: CASSLGQHSYEQYF
CDR3 DNA: TGTGCCAGCAGTTTAGGACAGCACTCCTACGAGCAGTACTTC

D gene: TRBD1
clone size: NA
V gene: TRBV28
J gene: TRBJ2-1
CDR3 protein: CASSLGQGAGEQFF
CDR3 DNA: TGTGCCAGCAGCCTAGGACAGGGGGCGGGTGAGCAGTTCTTC

D gene: TRBD1
clone size: NA
V gene: TRBV19
J gene: TRBJ2-1
CDR3 protein: CASRNGQGSSYNEQFF
CDR3 DNA: TGTGCCAGTAGAAACGGACAGGGCAGCTCCTACAATGAGCAGTTCTTC

D gene: TRBD1
clone size: NA
V gene: TRBV7-2
J gene: TRBJ1-5
CDR3 protein: CASSPQGRQPQHF
CDR3 DNA: TGTGCCAGCAGCCCACAGGGGAGGCAGCCCCAGCATTTT

D gene: NA
clone size: NA
V gene: TRBV7-2
J gene: TRBJ2-1
CDR3 protein: CASSLGGRSREEQFF
CDR3 DNA: TGTGCCAGCAGCTTAGGGGGGCGGAGTCGCGAAGAGCAGTTCTTC

D gene: NA
clone size: NA
V gene: TRBV2
J gene: TRBJ1-1
CDR3 protein: CASRVRQKNTEAFF
CDR3 DNA: TGTGCCAGCAGAGTCCGACAGAAGAACACTGAAGCTTTCTTT

D gene: NA
clone size: NA
V gene: TRBV9
J gene: TRBJ2-2
CDR3 protein: CASSVGIEGRYTGELFF
CDR3 DNA: TGTGCCAGCAGCGTAGGAATCGAAGGGAGGTACACCGGGGAGCTGTTTTTT

D gene: NA
clone size: NA
V gene: TRBV6-2/TRBV6-3
J gene: TRBJ2-1
CDR3 protein: CASGSTSSSYNEQFF
CDR3 DNA: TGTGCCAGCGGTTCAACTAGCAGCTCCTACAATGAGCAGTTCTTC

D gene: NA
clone size: NA
V gene: TRBV6-5
J gene: TRBJ1-3
CDR3 protein: CASSYQSGNTIYF
CDR3 DNA: TGTGCCAGCAGTTATCAATCTGGAAACACCATATATTTT

D gene: NA
clone size: few
V gene: TRBV4-3
J gene: TRBJ2-2
CDR3 protein: CASSQIKTRGNTGELFF
CDR3 DNA: TGCGCCAGCAGCCAAATAAAGACCAGGGGGAACACCGGGGAGCTGTTTTTT

D gene: NA
clone size: NA
V gene: TRBV29-1
J gene: TRBJ2-5
CDR3 protein: CSVSYSTVQETQYF
CDR3 DNA: TGCAGCGTTTCCTACTCGACAGTACAAGAGACCCAGTACTTC

D gene: NA
clone size: once
V gene: TRBV6-1
J gene: TRBJ1-3
CDR3 protein: CASSAHEGRISGNTIYF
CDR3 DNA: TGTGCCAGCAGTGCTCACGAGGGGAGGATATCTGGAAACACCATATATTTT

D gene: TRBD1
clone size: NA
V gene: TRBV12-3/TRBV12-4
J gene: TRBJ2-7
CDR3 protein: CASSLRGLEQYF
CDR3 DNA: TGTGCCAGCAGTTTAAGGGGGCTCGAGCAGTACTTC

D gene: TRBD2
clone size: NA
V gene: TRBV5-4
J gene: TRBJ2-3
CDR3 protein: CASLESGTRLDTQYF
CDR3 DNA: TGTGCCAGCCTCGAATCCGGGACTAGATTAGATACGCAGTATTTT

D gene: NA
clone size: NA
V gene: TRBV21-1
J gene: TRBJ1-4
CDR3 protein: CASTKGGTGAEKLFF
CDR3 DNA: TGTGCCAGCACCAAAGGGGGGACAGGGGCCGAAAAACTGTTTTTT

D gene: TRBD2
clone size: NA
V gene: TRBV5-1
J gene: TRBJ2-2
CDR3 protein: CASSPSLLTSGGENTGELFF
CDR3 DNA: TGCGCCAGCAGCCCCAGCCTCCTGACTAGCGGGGGGGAGAACACCGGGGAGCTGTTTTTT

D gene: NA
clone size: NA
V gene: TRBV7-9
J gene: TRBJ1-1
CDR3 protein: CASSPTDSYTEAFF
CDR3 DNA: TGTGCCAGCAGCCCAACGGACAGTTACACTGAAGCTTTCTTT

D gene: NA
clone size: NA
V gene: TRBV19
J gene: TRBJ2-3
CDR3 protein: CASSMPRGAIDTDTQYF
CDR3 DNA: TGTGCCAGTAGTATGCCCCGCGGGGCGATCGACACAGATACGCAGTATTTT

D gene: NA
clone size: once
V gene: TRBV7-9
J gene: TRBJ1-3
CDR3 protein: CASSLTSYSGNTIYF
CDR3 DNA: TGTGCCAGCAGCTTAACGAGTTACTCTGGAAACACCATATATTTT

D gene: NA
clone size: NA
V gene: TRBV3-1/TRBV3-2
J gene: TRBJ1-5
CDR3 protein: CASSQDAGSNQPQHF
CDR3 DNA: TGTGCCAGCAGCCAAGACGCAGGGAGCAATCAGCCCCAGCATTTT

D gene: TRBD1
clone size: NA
V gene: TRBV18
J gene: TRBJ2-7
CDR3 protein: CASSPTGQGDYEQYF
CDR3 DNA: TGTGCCAGCTCACCGACCGGACAGGGTGATTACGAGCAGTACTTC

D gene: TRBD2
clone size: NA
V gene: TRBV9
J gene: TRBJ2-7
CDR3 protein: CASSATSGGTYEQYF
CDR3 DNA: TGTGCCAGCAGCGCAACTAGCGGGGGGACCTACGAGCAGTACTTC

D gene: TRBD1
clone size: once
V gene: TRBV5-1
J gene: TRBJ1-4
CDR3 protein: CASSLGQGVTNEKLFF
CDR3 DNA: TGCGCCAGCAGCTTGGGACAGGGGGTTACTAATGAAAAACTGTTTTTT

D gene: NA
clone size: NA
V gene: TRBV7-2
J gene: TRBJ1-5
CDR3 protein: CASSLFSMGQNQPQHF
CDR3 DNA: TGTGCCAGCAGCTTATTCTCTATGGGCCAGAATCAGCCCCAGCATTTT

D gene: TRBD1
clone size: NA
V gene: TRBV7-8
J gene: TRBJ1-5
CDR3 protein: CASSKGQATLNQPQHF
CDR3 DNA: TGTGCCAGCAGCAAGGGACAGGCGACACTCAATCAGCCCCAGCATTTT

D gene: NA
clone size: NA
V gene: TRBV4-3
J gene: TRBJ1-6
CDR3 protein: CASSRIREIQNSPLHF
CDR3 DNA: TGCGCCAGCAGCCGCATCCGGGAGATCCAGAATTCACCCCTCCACTTT

D gene: TRBD1
clone size: NA
V gene: TRBV27
J gene: TRBJ2-1
CDR3 protein: CASRIRQGSYNEQFF
CDR3 DNA: TGTGCCAGCAGGATCAGACAGGGCTCCTACAATGAGCAGTTCTTC

D gene: NA
clone size: NA
V gene: TRBV19
J gene: TRBJ2-2
CDR3 protein: CASSTRQDSLFTTGELFF
CDR3 DNA: TGTGCCAGTAGTACCCGACAGGATTCCCTCTTTACCACCGGGGAGCTGTTTTTT

D gene: TRBD1
clone size: few
V gene: TRBV27
J gene: TRBJ1-1
CDR3 protein: CASSLSGTVATEAFF
CDR3 DNA: TGTGCCAGCAGTTTATCAGGGACAGTCGCCACTGAAGCTTTCTTT

D gene: NA
clone size: NA
V gene: TRBV20-1
J gene: TRBJ2-6
CDR3 protein: CSASSAGANVLTF
CDR3 DNA: TGCAGTGCTAGTTCGGCTGGGGCCAACGTCCTGACTTTC